These 15 T cell receptor beta chains share one sample of origin, sequenced in a study of blood T cell repertoires in COVID-19. TCRdb's copy holds only in-frame clones and misses some; the assay was immunoSEQ multiplex PCR. The table records about 130,000 clones, about 86% of them present only once. Sequencing was done on a sample of PBMCs or T cells enriched from blood (not recorded which). These receptors originate from a man aged 45-65 years who had recovered from COVID-19.

The chain employs TRBV2 and TRBJ1-6; 7 nucleotides line up with TRBD1. The germline CDR1 and CDR2 sequences are SNHLY and FYNNEI. With V trimmed by 2 bases and J by 7 bases, 5 bases remained unmatched. The CDR3 has 15 amino acids. The CDR3 sequence: CASSEIFRGNSPLHF. Written as DNA, the CDR3 is TGTGCCAGCAGTGAAATTTTCAGGGGGAATTCACCCCTCCACTTT. Full variable domain (missing parts from reference TRBV2 and TRBJ1-6): EPEVTQTPSHQVTQMGQEVILRCVPISNHLYFYWYRQILGQKVEFLVSFYNNEISEKSEIFDDQFSVERPDGSNFTLKIRSTKLEDSAMYFCASSEIFRGNSPLHFGNGTRLTVT.

V usage is TRBV19 and J usage is TRBJ2-5; possible D gene TRBD1, 6 bases. This CDR3 spans 15 amino acids. V gave up 3 bases and J gave up 4 bases, with 15 bases separating them. Germline CDR1 LNHDA, CDR2 SQIVND (reference sequence). CDR3 nucleotides: TGTGCCAGTAGTATCTCGACAGGATTCGGAGAGACCCAGTACTTC. Protein product: CASSISTGFGETQYF.

The chain carries TRBV5-1 and TRBJ2-5; D possibly corresponds to TRBD1 (5 bases). Germline loops: CDR1 SGHRS, CDR2 YFSETQ. Trimming stripped 5 bases from V and 0 bases from J, with 8 bases between. The CDR3 is 13 residues long. Here the CDR3 reads CASRTAYQETQYF. CDR3 bases: TGCGCCAGCAGGACAGCGTACCAAGAGACCCAGTACTTC.

V usage is TRBV19 and J usage is TRBJ2-1; a weak D match, TRBD1 (6 bases). V lost 5 bases and J 4 bases, leaving 15 bases between the germline ends. Germline V gives CDR1 LNHDA, CDR2 SQIVND (reference sequence). This CDR3 is 15 amino acids long. CDR3: CASSGTGLFYNEQFF. The CDR3 DNA follows: TGTGCCAGTAGTGGAACAGGGTTATTTTACAATGAGCAGTTCTTC.

This chain connects TRBV19 to TRBJ1-1; TRBD1 is a possible D gene (6 bases). The CDR3 has 17 amino acids. In germline, CDR1 is LNHDA, CDR2 SQIVND (reference sequence). V gave up 0 bases and J gave up 4 bases, with 18 bases separating them. CDR3 region: CASSIDPTGFGGTEAFF. The CDR3 nucleotides read TGTGCCAGTAGTATAGATCCCACAGGGTTTGGAGGCACTGAAGCTTTCTTT.

In this sample, this clone turned up a few times. The chain couples TRBV3-1 (or the pseudogene TRBV3-2) to TRBJ1-5, with 7 bases that match TRBD1. Germline CDR1 LGHDT, CDR2 YNNKEL (reference sequence). The CDR3 is 14 residues long. V was clipped by 4 bases and J by 5 bases; unmatched bases: 5. The CDR3 protein is CASSPGTAHQPQHF. CDR3 DNA: TGTGCCAGCAGCCCTGGGACAGCCCATCAGCCCCAGCATTTT.

The chain joins TRBV5-4 to TRBJ1-2; D perhaps matches TRBD1 (5 bases). This CDR3 has 12 residues. Trimming stripped 4 bases from V and 7 bases from J, with 11 bases between. Germline V gene data show CDR1 as SGHNT and CDR2 as YYREEE (reference sequence). CDR3 protein: CASSPGGVGYTF. Written as DNA, the CDR3 is TGTGCCAGCAGCCCCGGAGGGGTTGGCTACACCTTC.

This clone has a handful of counts. The chain is built from TRBV19 and TRBJ2-2; D is undetermined. This CDR3 is built from 13 residues. With 5 bases removed from V and 2 bases from J, the gap between germline ends came to 6 bases. CDR1 and CDR2 (germline): LNHDA, SQIVND (reference sequence). The chain's CDR3 is CASSPRNTGELFF. CDR3 nucleotides: TGTGCCAGTAGTCCCAGAAACACCGGGGAGCTGTTTTTT.

The chain recombines TRBV28 with TRBJ2-1; TRBD2 aligns across 16 bases. With 6 bases clipped from V and 7 bases from J, the junction kept 6 bases outside the gene matches. This CDR3 contains 16 residues. Germline-derived CDR1 and CDR2 are MDHEN and SYDVKM. CDR3 in amino acids: CASSHGTSGGANEQFF. The DNA of the CDR3 is TGTGCCAGCAGCCACGGGACTAGCGGGGGGGCGAATGAGCAGTTCTTC.

The rearrangement uses TRBV2 and TRBJ2-5; 10 nucleotides line up with TRBD1. In germline, CDR1 is SNHLY, CDR2 FYNNEI. Trimming cost V 6 bases and J 6 bases; bases outside gene matches: 7. This CDR3 comprises 14 residues. CDR3 in amino acids: CASRETGGGKTQYF. The CDR3 nucleotides read TGTGCCAGCAGGGAGACAGGGGGCGGAAAGACCCAGTACTTC.

This chain joins TRBV5-3 and TRBJ2-7; 7 bases align to TRBD2. TRBV5-3 is reported as an ORF; its role is uncertain. After removal of 1 base from V and 0 bases from J, the junction contained 7 bases not matched to a gene. The CDR3 runs to 16 residues. As DNA, the CDR3 is TGTGCCAGAAGCTTGTGGTTGGGGGGGAGCTCCTACGAGCAGTACTTC. Its protein product is CARSLWLGGSSYEQYF.

CDR3 loop: CASSLAAIGSETQYF. CDR3 sequence (DNA): TGTGCCAGCAGCCTCGCGGCCATTGGGTCAGAGACCCAGTACTTC. This chain joins TRBV3-1 (or the pseudogene TRBV3-2) and TRBJ2-5; D is unresolved. The V end was cut by 4 bases, the J end by 4 bases, with 16 bases between. CDR3 size: 15 residues. CDR1 and CDR2 from the germline V gene are LGHDT and YNNKEL (reference sequence).

This clone has only one observation. The chain is built from TRBV19 and TRBJ1-5, with TRBD1 matching over 8 bases. The V gene end was trimmed by 0 bases and the J gene end by 1 base; junction bases not matched to a gene: 8. The CDR3 spans 18 residues. Germline-derived CDR1 and CDR2 are LNHDA and SQIVND (reference sequence). CDR3 sequence (DNA): TGTGCCAGTAGTATAGACCACAGGACAGGGATCAGCAATCAGCCCCAGCATTTT. Amino acid sequence: CASSIDHRTGISNQPQHF.

The CDR3 sequence is CASSRDSEFVQPQHF. The DNA for the CDR3 is TGTGCCAGCTCACGGGACTCTGAGTTCGTTCAGCCCCAGCATTTT. This sequence joins TRBV18 and TRBJ1-5; a possible D gene is TRBD1 (5 bases). This CDR3 is built from 15 residues. Trimming shortened V by 4 bases and J by 6 bases, and 16 bases separated the two germline ends. Germline values: CDR1 KGHSH, CDR2 LQKENI.

The CDR3 loop reads CASRRGQNTGELFF. CDR3 in DNA: TGTGCCAGCAGGAGGGGGCAGAACACCGGGGAGCTGTTTTTT. J is TRBJ2-2 and V is TRBV11-3; 7 positions agree with TRBD1. The germline V gene encodes CDR1 SGHNT and CDR2 YENEEA. The CDR3 sequence is 14 residues long. The V gene end was trimmed by 6 bases and the J gene end by 1 base; junction bases not matched to a gene: 2.